These 23 T cell receptor beta chains share one sample of origin, sequenced in a study of cytomegalovirus exposure and HLA in healthy donors. PCR employed 60 Vbeta and 13 Jbeta primers. Profiling relied on immunoSEQ multiplex PCR, and the TCRdb table lists in-frame clones only, not all of them. The sample includes approximately 150,000 clones, around 67% seen only once; the top ten take 1.5% to 2%. Sequences were obtained from PBMCs. The receptors come from a woman between 18 and 29 years old in good health and CMV-seronegative.

Here the CDR3 DNA reads TGTGCCAGCAGCGCCACGCAGGGGCCGTATAATGAAAAACTGTTTTTT. Encoded protein: CASSATQGPYNEKLFF. The V and J genes are TRBV9 and TRBJ1-4, with D maybe TRBD1 (6 bases). The germline V gene encodes CDR1 SGDLS and CDR2 YYNGEE. Trimming cost V 3 bases and J 4 bases, with 16 bases left between them. The CDR3 is 16 amino acids. The variable domain in full, completed from reference TRBV9 and TRBJ1-4, reads DSGVTQTPKHLITATGQRVTLRCSPRSGDLSVYWYQQSLDQGLQFLIQYYNGEERAKGNILERFSAQQFPDLHSELNLSSLELGDSALYFCASSATQGPYNEKLFFGSGTQLSVL.

The chain uses TRBV5-1 and TRBJ1-6; TRBD1 aligns across 10 bases. Germline trimming cut 5 bases from V and 2 bases from J; bases unmatched to any gene: 7. Looked up from germline, CDR1 is SGHRS and CDR2 is YFSETQ. The CDR3 consists of 17 residues. In DNA form, the CDR3 reads TGCGCCAGCAGTTCGGGACAGGGGTCTACCTATAATTCACCCCTCCACTTT. Amino acid sequence: CASSSGQGSTYNSPLHF.

The chain recombines TRBV5-5 with TRBJ1-1; D perhaps matches TRBD1 (5 bases). The CDR3 length is 12 residues. Trimming took off 3 bases at V and 9 bases at J, with 12 bases between the two ends. Germline assignment: CDR1 SGHKS and CDR2 YYEKEE (reference sequence). The DNA for the CDR3 is TGTGCCAGCAGCTCCAGGGAAAGTAAAGCTTTCTTT. Translated, it gives CASSSRESKAFF.

This clone was seen just once. The chain combines TRBV6-1 with TRBJ2-1; TRBD2 might be the D (5 bases). The CDR3 consists of 15 residues. Looked up from germline, CDR1 is MNHNS and CDR2 is SASEGT. V dropped 2 bases and J dropped 0 bases, with 8 bases sitting between them. CDR3 sequence (DNA): TGTGCCAGCAGTGAACCGGGGTCCTCCTACAATGAGCAGTTCTTC. This codes for CASSEPGSSYNEQFF.

The gene calls are TRBV11-2 and TRBJ1-3; TRBD1 is a possible D gene (6 bases). This CDR3 region has 12 residues. CDR1 is SGHAT, CDR2 FQNNGV, per germline. The CDR3 region is CGTVLSGNTIYF. CDR3 in DNA: TGTGGGACAGTCCTCTCTGGAAACACCATATATTTT.

V and J are TRBV6-5 and TRBJ1-2; D possibly corresponds to TRBD1 (5 bases). V lost 0 bases to trimming and J lost 1 base, with 9 bases between them. The CDR3 totals 15 residues. Germline V gene data show CDR1 as MNHEY and CDR2 as SVGAGI. CDR3 region: CASSYSLQGNYGYTF. DNA for the CDR3: TGTGCCAGCAGTTACTCCCTCCAGGGTAACTATGGCTACACCTTC.

The chain couples TRBV7-9 to TRBJ1-2; maybe TRBD1 (5 bases). Trimming stripped 2 bases from V and 4 bases from J, with 17 bases between. This CDR3 region has 16 residues. Germline V gene lookup returns CDR1 SEHNR and CDR2 FQNEAQ (reference sequence). CDR3: CASSLSRGRGSYGYTF. The CDR3 nucleotides read TGTGCCAGCAGCTTATCCCGGGGCCGGGGGAGCTATGGCTACACCTTC.

This clone was observed a handful of times. The chain employs TRBV5-8 and TRBJ1-5; possible D gene TRBD1, 5 bases. Germline V gene lookup returns CDR1 SGHTS and CDR2 YDEGEE. V lost 1 base to trimming and J lost 7 bases, with 15 bases between them. This CDR3 region has 15 residues. CDR3 residues: CASSLLGGVMQPQHF. For the CDR3, the DNA is TGTGCCAGCAGCTTGTTGGGAGGGGTAATGCAGCCCCAGCATTTT. The full variable domain, in which reference TRBV5-8 and TRBJ1-5 provide the parts outside the CDR3, is EAGVTQSPTHLIKTRGQQATLRCSPISGHTSVYWYQQALGLGLQFLLWYDEGEERNRGNFPPRFSGRQFPNYSSELNVNALELEDSALYLCASSLLGGVMQPQHFGDGTRLSIL.

This chain uses TRBV11-1 with TRBJ2-3, with D unresolved. The CDR3 sequence is 13 residues long. Germline values: CDR1 SGHAT, CDR2 FQDESV (reference sequence). Trimming took off 7 bases at V and 1 base at J, with 9 bases between the two ends. This CDR3 is CASTNTGTDTQYF. As DNA, the CDR3 is TGTGCCAGCACGAACACCGGCACAGATACGCAGTATTTT.

The V call is TRBV11-3, the J call TRBJ2-5, with 9 nucleotides matching TRBD2. V was clipped by 6 bases and J by 4 bases; unmatched bases: 3. Germline V lookup: CDR1 SGHNT, CDR2 YENEEA. The CDR3 totals 13 residues. The CDR3: CASRDSGRETQYF. The CDR3 DNA follows: TGTGCCAGCAGGGATAGCGGGAGAGAGACCCAGTACTTC.

This chain uses TRBV5-6 with TRBJ2-7; TRBD1 aligns across 9 bases. Germline CDR1 and CDR2: SGHDT and YYEEEE. The CDR3 covers 15 residues. Germline trimming cut 4 bases from V and 0 bases from J; bases unmatched to any gene: 5. The CDR3 nucleotides are TGTGCCAGCAGCAAGGGACAGGGATTCTCCTACGAGCAGTACGTC. Its translation is CASSKGQGFSYEQYV.

As concerns this clone: An end of the junction differs from the germline gene, which may be a read error. This rearrangement joins TRBV9 to TRBJ1-1; maybe TRBD1 (5 bases). There are 12 residues in the CDR3. Germline loops: CDR1 SGDLS, CDR2 YYNGEE. The CDR3 region is CASSGQNAEAFF. For the CDR3, the DNA is TGTGCCAGCAGCGGACAGAACGCTGAAGCTTTCTTT.

The gene calls are TRBV25-1 and TRBJ1-6; D is unclear. Germline assignment: CDR1 MGHDK and CDR2 SYGVNS. This CDR3 comprises 14 residues. The V gene lost 3 bases and the J gene lost 7 bases, with 10 bases spanning the gap. CDR3 sequence (DNA): TGTGCCAGCAGTGATTCCCGTGGCAATTCACCCCTCCACTTT. This sequence encodes CASSDSRGNSPLHF. Looking up the rest from reference TRBV25-1 and TRBJ1-6 gives the full variable domain: EADIYQTPRYLVIGTGKKITLECSQTMGHDKMYWYQQDPGMELHLIHYSYGVNSTEKGDLSSESTVSRIRTEHFPLTLESARPSHTSQYLCASSDSRGNSPLHFGNGTRLTVT.

The gene calls are TRBV5-1 and TRBJ2-7; 9 positions match TRBD2. The CDR3 sequence is 18 residues long. The ends lost 2 bases at V and 7 bases at J; junction bases unmatched: 19. Germline loops: CDR1 SGHRS, CDR2 YFSETQ. The CDR3: CASSLEPVRRGGRGEQYF. As DNA, the CDR3 is TGCGCCAGCAGCTTAGAACCGGTTCGGCGGGGGGGCCGAGGGGAGCAGTACTTC.

V usage is TRBV7-2 and J usage is TRBJ1-1; D is possibly TRBD1 (6 bases). Deletions cut 1 base from V and 7 bases from J, with 13 bases between. Germline lookup yields CDR1 SGHTA and CDR2 FQGNSA. The CDR3 spans 14 residues. The CDR3 sequence is CASSLESGGGEAFF. CDR3 nucleotides: TGTGCCAGCAGCTTAGAGTCGGGGGGCGGTGAAGCTTTCTTT.

J is TRBJ1-2 and V is TRBV2; D unresolved. The V end was cut by 6 bases, the J end by 6 bases, with 14 bases between. The length of the CDR3 is 13 residues. Per germline, CDR1 SNHLY and CDR2 FYNNEI. CDR3: CASSGIGSDGYTF. The DNA for the CDR3 is TGTGCCAGCAGCGGGATAGGTTCCGATGGCTACACCTTC.

This clone was counted only a few times. The sample carries other DNA sequences with the same CDR3. This sequence joins TRBV6-5 and TRBJ2-3; D uncertain. Trimming stripped 6 bases from V and 4 bases from J, with 5 bases between. Germline assignment: CDR1 MNHEY and CDR2 SVGAGI. The CDR3 loop spans 11 amino acids. The CDR3 sequence: CASSLADTQYF. The CDR3 coding sequence is TGTGCCAGCAGCCTAGCAGATACGCAGTATTTT.

The rearrangement joins TRBV6-5 to TRBJ1-6, with D hard to call. V gave up 5 bases and J gave up 9 bases, with 11 bases separating them. The CDR3 runs to 13 residues. Germline V lookup: CDR1 MNHEY, CDR2 SVGAGI. CDR3 amino acids: CASSQTESSPLHF. The CDR3 bases are TGTGCCAGCAGTCAAACGGAGTCTTCACCCCTCCACTTT.

This chain uses TRBV5-5 with TRBJ1-1; 10 bases fit TRBD1. The germline V gene encodes CDR1 SGHKS and CDR2 YYEKEE (reference sequence). J gave up 5 bases and V 4 bases, and 2 bases lay outside the gene matches. The CDR3 spans 13 residues. The CDR3: CASSPDRGTEAFF. As DNA, the CDR3 is TGTGCCAGCAGCCCGGACAGGGGGACTGAAGCTTTCTTT.

This clone was detected ten times or more. The gene calls are TRBV13 and TRBJ2-3, with TRBD2 matching 10 bases. The germline V gene has CDR1 PRHDT and CDR2 FYEKMQ (reference sequence). CDR3 length equals 18 residues. V dropped 0 bases and J dropped 9; count of bases not matched to a gene: 15. The CDR3 spells CASSLGHASGGAADTQYF. CDR3 in DNA: TGTGCCAGCAGCTTAGGCCATGCAAGCGGGGGGGCCGCGGACACGCAGTATTTT.

The V call is TRBV2, the J call TRBJ2-1; TRBD2 agrees at 10 bases. The germline gives CDR1 SNHLY, CDR2 FYNNEI. V shed 7 bases and J 9 bases; nucleotides not matched to a gene: 12. The CDR3 has 15 amino acids. This CDR3 is CASTRAAGGGSEQFF. CDR3 in DNA: TGTGCCAGCACGCGAGCAGCGGGAGGGGGCTCTGAGCAGTTCTTC.

The chain has TRBV7-9 and TRBJ2-2, with 8 bases that match TRBD1. The CDR3 sequence is 14 residues long. Germline V CDR1 and CDR2: SEHNR, FQNEAQ (reference sequence). V trimming: 5 bases; J trimming: 6 bases; junction bases outside the gene matches: 5. Here the CDR3 DNA reads TGTGCCAGCAGCCTTCGACAGGGGTCCGGGGAGCTGTTTTTT. Translated, it gives CASSLRQGSGELFF.

J is TRBJ2-7 and V is TRBV7-2; TRBD1 matches 9 bases. From germline, CDR1 is SGHTA and CDR2 FQGNSA. This CDR3 contains 13 residues. The V gene end was trimmed by 6 bases and the J gene end by 5 bases; junction bases not matched to a gene: 5. CDR3 sequence (DNA): TGTGCCAGCAGTCCAGACAGGGGGGACGAGCAGTACTTC. Protein: CASSPDRGDEQYF.